This T cell receptor beta chain was profiled in a study of T cells after yellow fever vaccination. Study-level points and caveats: Primary-vaccination clones mostly resurfaced post-booster (roughly 97% CD4, roughly 90% CD8).

This clonotype was recorded a few times. Antigen specificity is unknown. UMIs and a universal primer site were added when TCR cDNA was made by 5'RACE template switching. MiXCR, run by TCRdb on the 5' RACE reads, gives a single entry per CDR3 protein. The sample yields around 360,000 distinct CDR3 sequences, roughly 11% seen once. The starting material was PBMCs, obtained on the day of the first yellow fever vaccination. The receptor's source is a man aged 18 to 29 who received the YFV17D yellow fever vaccine.

The DNA of the CDR3 is TGCGCCAGCAGATGCCCGGGACAAGCCCAATGCGAGCAGTACGTC. It yields the protein CASRCPGQAQCEQYV. The chain combines TRBV23-1 with TRBJ2-7; TRBD1 might be the D (6 bases). TRBV23-1 is an open reading frame whose function is uncertain. Deletions cut 6 bases from V and 6 bases from J, with 21 bases between. The CDR3 contains 15 residues.